This T cell receptor (beta chain) was sequenced in a study of T cell responses to AZD1222 COVID-19 vaccine (dated by TCRdb to about 2021). Looking at the study overall: AZD1222 recipients whose second dose came at about 4 weeks and those whose second dose came at about 12 weeks were combined into one group, since spike-specific TCR depth and breadth did not differ between the two schedules. Trial participants were enrolled into age subgroups of 18-55, 56-69 and 70-plus years, which contained approximately 150, 28 and 58 TCR-sequenced participants, respectively. A total of 230 to 250 trial participants underwent TCR sequencing, of whom 207 had received two doses of AZD1222 and around 25 had received two doses of the MenACWY control vaccine.

Clipping removes 6 bases from V and 1 base from J, with 13 as the unmatched junction base count. CDR1 and CDR2, looked up from the germline V gene (reference sequence), are MNHEY and SMNVEV. Including cysteine and phenylalanine, the CDR3 has 17 amino acids. The DNA shown is the 51-base CDR3, in frame from base 1. Interpreted using the paper, the time point label stands for: baseline before first vaccination. The vaccinee samples were drawn from two UK trials, COV001 and COV002, one of which was a single-blind randomized controlled phase 2/3 trial testing AZD1222 (ChAdOx1 nCoV-19) in healthy adults. For TCRbeta chain sequencing, PBMC samples from trial participants were taken at day 0 and at day 28 after the second dose. As to this clone: Its antigen has not been determined. No much larger clone exists at a distance of one base, and base qualities are not known.

Points the paper makes about the study in general: Conclusions about previously exposed vaccinees are limited because only six or seven AZD1222 recipients were SARS-CoV-2 seropositive at baseline. Participants were mostly white British and included more females than males, and it was suggested by the authors that clonal diversity may have been underestimated. In the small 56-69-year group, the increase in depth fell short of significance, most likely because of low power. CD4 TCRs associated with the vaccine covered the entire spike protein, and the dominant responses were in regions 160-218 and 743-854. No day 14 peak-response samples were available, so repertoires were characterized only after the peak T cell response. After two AZD1222 doses, spike-specific TCR breadth and depth were significantly higher than at day 0 and than in MenACWY recipients. Reportedly, close to half of the unique spike-specific TCRs recognized epitopes lying outside the regions that are mutated in the B.1.351 and B.1.1.7 variants.

The CDR3 regions of human TCRbeta chains were analyzed by immunosequencing. From the authors' description of their analysis: Repertoire TCRs were checked for matches against a reference library of SARS-CoV-2-specific TCRs that had been generated using the MIRA antigen-specificity platform. Breadth was defined as the fraction of unique TCRs that were SARS-CoV-2-associated, and depth was defined as the fraction of total T cells that were SARS-CoV-2-associated. Using the MIRA data, every spike-specific TCR was mapped to the spike region that the TCR reacted to and assigned to either a CD4 or a CD8 class. Log10-transformed breadth and depth values were compared by one-way ANOVA with Sidak's multiple comparisons tests. TCRdb provides this immuneACCESS table in a form limited to in-frame rearrangements. Some clones are lacking; in checked studies, under half of them reflect an unresolved V gene, and why the rest are absent is not known. Clone size and the V and J calls come from that table; the DNA yielded D and trimming. The table for this sample lists about 150,000 clones; about 91% of them were counted only once. The ten largest account for 2% to 2.5% of the sample.

This sequence uses TRBV27 and TRBJ2-5; 8 bases in between match TRBD2. This receptor was identified in an adult in good health. This specimen consisted of peripheral blood, obtained on day 0 of AZD1222 vaccination. The CDR3 region: CASSSHHPSGGQETQYF. The DNA sequence follows: TGTGCCAGCAGCTCGCACCACCCAAGCGGGGGCCAAGAGACCCAGTACTTC.